The 21 T cell receptor beta chains reported below all come from one sample, sequenced in a study of regulatory T cells in long-lasting Graves disease (dated by TCRdb to the early 2020s). Receptors were amplified or captured by multiplex PCR. Reads for this sample came from an Illumina HiSeq 4000. TCR beta libraries were built with iRepertoire HTBI primers and Arm-PCR amplification of CDR3 regions. TCRdb redid the processing of the public reads, applying fastp at Q25 and MiXCR, and retained in-frame beta chains. Here each entry gathers all rows of one CDR3 protein and keeps the most common genes and DNA. This sample gives fewer than 650,000 distinct CDR3 sequences in total; around 15% of them show up just once. Around 19% of the sample belongs to the ten largest clones. Read against the paper, the sample's time point label means: newly diagnosed GD, antithyroid drugs for less than 3 months. For both TCR sequencing and RNA sequencing, RNA was extracted from PBMCs in TRIzol.

These data were also filed under a second study, of T cells in Graves' hyperthyroidism and ophthalmopathy.

The specimen was peripheral blood mononuclear cells (PBMCs), collected at new diagnosis, from a patient treated with antithyroid drugs. The receptors shown here come from a woman in her thirties with Graves disease. Donor details come from another sample of the same person, matched by shared clones.

Ten or more counts support this clonotype. The chain joins TRBV27 to TRBJ1-1; D remains unclear. Trimming left V 6 bases short and J 1 base short, with 18 bases between. This CDR3 has 16 amino acids. Germline V gene lookup returns CDR1 MNHEY and CDR2 SMNVEV (reference sequence). CDR3 sequence (DNA): TGTGCCAGCAGGGACCTAGGGCAGGCTGGGAACACTGAAGCTTTCTTT. The encoded protein is CASRDLGQAGNTEAFF.

The J gene is TRBJ2-7, the V gene TRBV7-2; possibly TRBD1 or TRBD2 for D (5 bases each). V was cut by 4 bases and J by 6 bases, with 13 bases left in between. Germline CDR1 is SGHTA and CDR2 is FQGNSA. This CDR3 is 13 amino acids long. CDR3 nucleotides: TGTGCCAGCAGCTCTTTCCGGGGCTGCGAGCAGTACTTC. Protein: CASSSFRGCEQYF.

V and J are TRBV14 and TRBJ2-7; unclear D gene. Germline V gives CDR1 SGHDN, CDR2 FVKESK. Between the trimmed V and J ends, which lost 2 bases and 0 bases, there was a span of 11 bases. The CDR3 extends over 15 amino acids. The CDR3 loop reads CASSQHSPNSYEQYF. CDR3 DNA: TGTGCCAGCAGCCAACACTCTCCAAACTCCTACGAGCAGTACTTC.

This clonotype was counted many times. The genes are TRBV6-1 and TRBJ1-2; D might be TRBD1 (5 bases). The V end lost 6 bases, the J end lost 2 bases, and 16 bases lay between the germline ends. The V gene's germline CDR1 is MNHNS and CDR2 SASEGT. The CDR3 runs to 15 residues. DNA of the CDR3: TGTGCCAGCAGCTTGAGGGACGGATTAAACTATGGCTACACCTTC. Its translation is CASSLRDGLNYGYTF.

The J gene is TRBJ1-3, the V gene TRBV20-1, with no clear D. Germline assignment: CDR1 DFQATT and CDR2 SNEGSKA (reference sequence). The CDR3 spans 16 residues. Trimming took off 1 base at V and 0 bases at J, with 13 bases between the two ends. The CDR3 DNA is TGCAGTGCTAGAGTAGAGATAGGCGGCTCTGGAAACACCATATATTTT. Its translation is CSARVEIGGSGNTIYF.

The chain couples TRBV28 to TRBJ2-3; 8 bases align to TRBD1. CDR3 length: 14 residues. Germline CDR1 and CDR2: MDHEN and SYDVKM. The ends lost 7 bases at V and 6 bases at J; junction bases unmatched: 9. CDR3 protein: CASIGSGGADTQYF. In DNA form, the CDR3 reads TGTGCCAGCATTGGGTCAGGGGGCGCGGATACGCAGTATTTT.

This clonotype was seen at least ten times. This chain joins TRBV2 and TRBJ1-1, with 7 bases identical to TRBD1. The trim removed 5 bases at V and 4 bases at J, leaving 7 bases unmatched. The CDR3 is 14 amino acids. Germline CDR1 and CDR2: SNHLY and FYNNEI. The DNA for the CDR3 is TGTGCCAGCAGTCGACAGGGAGGAGGCACTGAAGCTTTCTTT. Translation: CASSRQGGGTEAFF.

This clonotype was recorded many times. This chain joins TRBV12-3 or TRBV12-4 and TRBJ1-5; tentative D call: TRBD1 (5 bases). V was shortened by 7 bases and J by 4 bases, with 11 bases between the two germline ends. The CDR3 extends over 13 amino acids. The CDR3 DNA reads TGTGCCAGCACCCAACAGGTTAATCAGCCCCAGCATTTT. Encoded protein: CASTQQVNQPQHF.

This clonotype was seen a few times. The chain is built from TRBV28 and TRBJ1-4; possibly TRBD1 for D (5 bases). This CDR3 region has 13 residues. Germline CDR1 is MDHEN and CDR2 is SYDVKM. Trimming removed 7 bases from V and 8 bases from J, with 14 bases in between. CDR3 nucleotides: TGTGCCAGCATCCCCAGGGAGGCGGAAAAACTGTTTTTT. Translated, it gives CASIPREAEKLFF.

To note about this clonotype: A much larger clone is a single base away; this may be a read error. The rearrangement uses TRBV5-1 and TRBJ1-5; D possibly corresponds to TRBD1 (5 bases). This CDR3 spans 15 amino acids. Germline loops: CDR1 SGHRS, CDR2 YFSETQ. The CDR3 bases are TGCGCCAGCAGCCCGGGACCGCTTAGCAATCAGTCCCAGCATTTT. Protein sequence: CASSPGPLSNQSQHF.

This clonotype was detected many times. The chain has TRBV7-8 and TRBJ2-1, with TRBD2 matching 10 bases. V shed 1 base, J shed 7 bases, and the junction held 7 bases outside the gene matches. Germline V gene data show CDR1 as SGHVS and CDR2 as FQNEAQ. The CDR3 covers 16 residues. The CDR3 loop reads CASSLVFTSGNNEQFF. The DNA of the CDR3 is TGTGCCAGCAGCTTAGTCTTTACTAGCGGGAATAATGAGCAGTTCTTC.

The chain carries TRBV19 and TRBJ2-5; 8 bases fit TRBD1. The CDR3 spans 13 residues. V shed 5 bases, J shed 4 bases, and the junction held 3 bases outside the gene matches. Germline V CDR1 and CDR2: LNHDA, SQIVND (reference sequence). The CDR3 region is CASSSTGGETQYF. CDR3 bases: TGTGCCAGTAGTTCTACAGGGGGAGAGACCCAGTACTTC.

This clonotype has a handful of counts. The chain carries TRBV4-1 and TRBJ1-1; tentatively, D is TRBD1 (5 bases). CDR1 is MGHRA and CDR2 is YSYEKL in the germline V gene. The CDR3 totals 15 residues. V lost 0 bases and J 4 bases, leaving 12 bases between the germline ends. The CDR3 protein is CASSQERGGSTEAFF. The CDR3 coding sequence is TGCGCCAGCAGCCAAGAAAGGGGCGGGAGCACTGAAGCTTTCTTT.

This clonotype was counted at least ten times. The chain carries TRBV20-1 and TRBJ2-3; a possible D gene is TRBD2 (5 bases). CDR3 length equals 13 residues. Germline CDR1 is DFQATT and CDR2 is SNEGSKA (reference sequence). The V gene lost 5 bases and the J gene lost 0 bases, with 9 bases spanning the gap. In DNA, the CDR3 is TGCAGTGCTCATGGCGGGAGCACAGATACGCAGTATTTT. Protein product: CSAHGGSTDTQYF.

The chain employs TRBV30 and TRBJ1-5; TRBD1 might be the D (5 bases). Germline CDR1 reads GTSNPN; CDR2 reads SVGIG (reference sequence). This CDR3 has 13 amino acids. Trimming removed 0 bases at V and 5 bases at J, with 8 bases between. DNA for the CDR3: TGTGCCTGGAGTGTACAGGAGCATCAGCCCCAGCATTTT. Its translation: CAWSVQEHQPQHF.

This clonotype has a handful of counts. The CDR3 spells CACERAGLVRYEQYF. The CDR3 bases are TGTGCCTGCGAGAGGGCGGGTCTAGTACGGTACGAGCAGTACTTC. The genes are TRBV2 and TRBJ2-7; perhaps TRBD2 as D (5 bases). Trimming took off 11 bases at V and 4 bases at J, with 24 bases between the two ends. The CDR3 runs 15 residues. Germline CDR1 and CDR2: SNHLY and FYNNEI.

The rearrangement joins TRBV5-6 to TRBJ2-3; 9 positions match TRBD1. Germline V gene data show CDR1 as SGHDT and CDR2 as YYEEEE. Germline trimming cut 5 bases from V and 4 bases from J; bases unmatched to any gene: 5. The CDR3 loop spans 14 amino acids. DNA of the CDR3: TGTGCCAGCAGGGGACAGGGAGGACCAGATACGCAGTATTTT. This gives the protein CASRGQGGPDTQYF.

Concerning this clonotype itself: This clone may be a read error of a much larger clone one base away. The chain combines TRBV2 with TRBJ2-1; TRBD2 agrees at 9 bases. CDR1 is SNHLY, CDR2 FYNNEI, per germline. The CDR3 runs 15 residues. For the CDR3, the DNA is TGTGCCAGCAGGAGGGTGCGGGAGGGTTACAATAAGCAGTTCTTC. Protein sequence: CASRRVREGYNKQFF.

This clonotype was observed a few times. The gene calls are TRBV6-1 and TRBJ2-3; 7 bases fit TRBD2. The ends lost 6 bases at V and 3 bases at J; junction bases unmatched: 9. CDR1 and CDR2 (germline): MNHNS, SASEGT. This CDR3 has 15 amino acids. The chain's CDR3 is CASRPLGEGTDTQYF. For the CDR3, the DNA is TGTGCCAGCAGACCCCTAGGGGAGGGGACAGATACGCAGTATTTT.

The chain joins TRBV30 to TRBJ1-1, with TRBD1 identical over 7 bases. The junction had 10 bases not matched to a gene; V was cut back by 8 bases and J by 1 base. Germline V gene lookup returns CDR1 GTSNPN and CDR2 SVGIG (reference sequence). The CDR3 spans 14 residues. CDR3 sequence (DNA): TGTGCCCACTCAGGGGGGCTGGGGAACACTGAAGCTTTCTTT. This encodes CAHSGGLGNTEAFF.

The rearrangement joins TRBV29-1 to TRBJ2-7; 11 bases are shared with TRBD1. The CDR3 is made up of 14 amino acids. Germline V gives CDR1 SQVTM, CDR2 ANQGSEA. V lost 7 bases, J lost 3 bases, and 8 bases stayed unmatched. The CDR3 nucleotides are TGCAGCGCCTCGGGGGGACAGGGGGTCTACGAGCAGTACTTC. This sequence encodes CSASGGQGVYEQYF.